The TCR beta chain described here comes from a study of early T cells in non-severe SARS-CoV-2 infection. The CDR3 totals 12 residues. V shed 6 bases and J shed 6 bases, with 11 bases lying between them. Individual cDNA molecules each received unique molecular identifiers attached to them. TCRdb used MiXCR to reprocess the 5' RACE reads, holding one entry per CDR3 protein. Counted here are some 40,000 distinct CDR3 sequences, roughly 5.7% occurring once; the ten biggest clones make up approximately 5.7%. The sample holds many counts of this clonotype. The material was whole blood, obtained at baseline. The chain employs TRBV12-3 or TRBV12-4 and TRBJ1-1; no definite D call. The source is an adult who was a healthcare worker with PCR-confirmed SARS-CoV-2 infection or an uninfected control (not recorded which). CDR3 in DNA: TGTGCCAGCAGCCCCCTTAGCTCTGAAGCTTTCTTT. Protein: CASSPLSSEAFF.